Listed below are T cell receptor beta chains from one sample, sequenced in a study of T-cell memory formation after mild COVID-19. TCRdb used MiXCR to reprocess the 5' RACE reads, holding one entry per CDR3 protein. The sample shows 300,000 to 350,000 distinct CDR3 sequences, just under 20% of them seen only once. Sequencing input: PBMCs or a T cell subset sorted from them (not recorded which). The receptors derive from a man in his late teens or twenties who had mild COVID-19 (a few samples of this study predate the infection). Cell type and time point are not known. The CDR3 runs from the conserved cysteine through the conserved F or W. Each record gives: J gene, V gene, clone size, D gene, CDR3 protein, CDR3 DNA. The D gene is left open where the match is weak. Expanded clones are given a class, and other clones once, few, many or no size at all.

TRBJ2-7	TRBV20-1	.	.	CSAGGGRVTYEQYF	TGCAGTGCTGGGGGAGGCAGGGTCACCTACGAGCAGTACTTC
TRBJ1-1	TRBV15	few	.	CATSRDSQGNTEAFF	TGTGCCACCAGCAGAGATTCACAGGGGAACACTGAAGCTTTCTTT
TRBJ2-5	TRBV11-2	few	TRBD2	CASGRAGGPVETQYF	TGTGCCAGCGGTCGAGCGGGGGGGCCAGTAGAGACCCAGTACTTC
TRBJ2-1	TRBV20-1	few	TRBD2	CSARGASGELYSYNEQFF	TGCAGTGCTAGAGGGGCTAGCGGGGAGTTATACTCCTACAATGAGCAGTTCTTC
TRBJ2-2	TRBV28	.	.	CASSLQAENTGELFF	TGTGCCAGCAGTTTACAGGCAGAAAACACCGGGGAGCTGTTTTTT
TRBJ2-7	TRBV29-1	.	TRBD1	CSARGDRGPYEQYF	TGCAGCGCAAGAGGGGACAGGGGGCCCTACGAGCAGTACTTC
TRBJ2-3	TRBV7-8	.	.	CASSLTGNTQYF	TGTGCCAGCAGCTTAACAGGAAATACGCAGTATTTT
TRBJ1-1	TRBV9	many	.	CASSVGGYTEAFF	TGTGCCAGCAGCGTAGGCGGGTACACTGAAGCTTTCTTT
TRBJ2-5	TRBV7-9	few	TRBD2	CASSSTSGGPQETQYF	TGTGCCAGCAGCTCGACTAGCGGGGGCCCACAAGAGACCCAGTACTTC
TRBJ2-1	TRBV4-3	.	.	CASSQRGGASGFDNEQFF	TGCGCCAGCAGCCAACGAGGGGGGGCTAGCGGATTCGACAATGAGCAGTTCTTC
TRBJ2-1	TRBV20-1	.	TRBD2	CSAQTASGGSNEQFF	TGCAGTGCACAGACGGCGAGCGGGGGGTCCAATGAGCAGTTCTTC
TRBJ2-3	TRBV20-1	.	.	CSARRLASTDTQYF	TGCAGTGCTAGACGTCTAGCGAGCACAGATACGCAGTATTTT
TRBJ2-1	TRBV5-1	.	.	CASSLDSPGLGNEQFF	TGCGCCAGCAGCTTGGATAGTCCGGGGTTGGGCAATGAGCAGTTCTTC
TRBJ1-4	TRBV28	few	TRBD1	CASSLGTASNEKLFF	TGTGCCAGCAGTCTAGGGACAGCCTCTAATGAAAAACTGTTTTTT
TRBJ2-3	TRBV6-5	.	.	CASSYSQGTTDTQYF	TGTGCCAGCAGTTACAGCCAGGGGACCACAGATACGCAGTATTTT
TRBJ1-2	TRBV29-1	.	TRBD1	CSVRTGRNYGYTF	TGCAGCGTCCGGACAGGTCGAAACTATGGCTACACCTTC
TRBJ1-2	TRBV27	.	.	CASSPRRVPDRYGYTF	TGTGCCAGCAGTCCCCGACGGGTTCCGGACAGATATGGCTACACCTTC
TRBJ1-6	TRBV6-5	many	.	CASSYSASWGGSPLHF	TGTGCCAGCAGTTACTCGGCCAGCTGGGGTGGTTCACCCCTCCACTTT
TRBJ2-1	TRBV5-6	.	TRBD1	CASSLISGTGGSRNEQFF	TGTGCCAGCAGCCTGATTTCCGGGACAGGGGGCTCAAGGAATGAGCAGTTCTTC
TRBJ2-5	TRBV7-9	.	TRBD1	CASSLVQGVETQYF	TGTGCCAGCAGCTTAGTCCAGGGGGTAGAGACCCAGTACTTC
TRBJ2-5	TRBV5-1	.	TRBD2	CASSAKLAGAQDPQYF	TGCGCCAGCAGCGCCAAACTAGCGGGGGCCCAAGACCCCCAGTACTTC
TRBJ2-1	TRBV6-6	few	TRBD1	CASSYSSTGGIYNEQFF	TGTGCCAGCAGTTACTCTTCTACAGGGGGCATCTACAATGAGCAGTTCTTC
TRBJ2-3	TRBV4-3	many	TRBD1	CASSQDRGADTQYF	TGTGCCAGCAGCCAGGACAGGGGAGCAGATACGCAGTATTTT